The clone carrying this TCR beta chain has a handful of counts. Its antigen is not known. Universal primer sites and UMIs were introduced during 5'RACE template-switching synthesis of TCR cDNA. TCRdb ran MiXCR on the 5' RACE reads and lists one entry per CDR3 protein. Here the sample spans approximately 550,000 distinct CDR3 sequences, 15% to 20% being singletons. The data derive from a study of T cells after yellow fever vaccination. V gave up 4 bases and J gave up 5 bases; unmatched junction bases: 7. This CDR3 contains 14 residues. Germline CDR1 is SGHRS and CDR2 is YFSETQ. Study-level points and caveats: One caveat is that FACS-sorted repertoires could contain abundant clonotypes contaminating from the bulk population. Clones from primary vaccination mostly reappeared after the booster (around 96% CD4, roughly 87% CD8). Although most clonotypes did not, a small share appeared in both CD4 and CD8 compartments.

Sequencing used PBMCs, obtained 15 days after the yellow fever booster vaccination. This clonotype was sampled from a man aged 30 to 39 who received the YFV17D yellow fever vaccine. The chain uses TRBV5-1 and TRBJ2-5; TRBD1 matches 8 bases. CDR3 nucleotides: TGCGCCAGCAGCGGAGGACAGGGTCATGAGACCCAGTACTTC. It is translated as CASSGGQGHETQYF.